This T cell receptor (beta chain) comes out of a study of T cell responses to AZD1222 COVID-19 vaccine. Study-wide results and limits: Spike-specific TCR repertoires showed rising breadth and depth after two AZD1222 doses. CD4 TCRs linked to vaccination spanned spike, dominating at 160-218 and 743-854. Reportedly, nearly half the spike-specific TCRs target unmutated variant regions. Recipients of AZD1222 seropositive at baseline numbered only six or seven.

Details on this clone: Its antigen is undetermined.

V shed 6 bases and J shed 10 bases, with 10 bases lying between them. CDR3 length: 10 residues. Per germline, CDR1 SQVTM and CDR2 ANQGSEA. Measured with immunoSEQ multiplex PCR; TCRdb has only the in-frame clones, and not every one. The sample carries 95,000 to 110,000 clones, approximately 89% recorded once. The chain carries TRBV29-1 and TRBJ2-1; the D gene is possibly TRBD1 (6 bases). The clonotype was recovered from an adult who received the MenACWY meningococcal vaccine as a control. The sample here was peripheral blood, taken 28 days after the second dose of the MenACWY control vaccine. The chain's CDR3 is CSVAGTEQFF. The CDR3 nucleotides read TGCAGCGTAGCTGGGACAGAGCAGTTCTTC.